This T cell receptor (beta chain) was captured by sequencing in a study of cytomegalovirus exposure and HLA in healthy donors. For the study at large: The 120 validation repertoires, a later analysis reported, used the same platform as the 550 to 800 first-cohort repertoires.

The study, taken as a whole, reports: Listed as cytomegalovirus-associated were 150 to 200 TCR beta chains. Specificity of three CMV-associated chains for CMV antigens was verified in vitro. The tendency of first-cohort TCR clusters to co-occur in the 120 or so validation repertoires emerged from a later analysis.

This clone was counted a single time. The antigen is not known. The data were produced by immunoSEQ multiplex PCR, yet TCRdb's version contains in-frame clones alone and is incomplete. Among tens of thousands of clones, about 90% were seen once, and the ten largest hold 3% to 3.5%. The CDR3 loop spans 15 amino acids. V was clipped by 1 base and J by 5 bases; unmatched bases: 6. Germline V gene data show CDR1 as SGDLS and CDR2 as YYNGEE. This sequence was found in a man between 18 and 29 years old in good health and CMV-seronegative. The specimen was PBMCs. V gene TRBV9 combines with J gene TRBJ2-3, with TRBD2 matching 8 bases. The CDR3 coding sequence is TGTGCCAGCAGCGTACTATCTGCGGGAGGAGATACGCAGTATTTT. It is translated as CASSVLSAGGDTQYF.